This TCR delta chain stems from a study of γδ T cells in repeated Plasmodium falciparum infection. Overall study results and limits: Vdelta2-negative gammadelta repertoires appeared less diverse and less shared in Malian than Australian children. Over time and infection, Vgamma9/Vdelta2+ repertoires remained highly stable and polyclonal.

This clone appeared a single time. Its matching antigen is unknown. TRG and TRD sequences were obtained from every sorted gammadelta sample. TCRdb made new clone calls on the multiplex PCR reads using CATT. Of around 50,000 delta-chain clones in the sample, over 1.5% were seen once. Germline V gene sequence: CDR1 GEAIGNYY, CDR2 EKD. The CDR3 is 16 residues long. V shed 3 bases, J shed 4 bases, and the junction held 9 bases outside the gene matches. Flow sorting of PBMC yielded separate Vgamma9/Vdelta2+ and Vdelta2-negative gammadelta T cell populations for bulk repertoire analysis. Specimen: gamma-delta T cells from blood. This sequence was found in a pool of human donors (malaria-infected and uninfected, not separated). The chain has TRDV2 and TRDJ1; TRDD3 matches at 11 bases. TCRdb records no J gene; here it was assigned by comparing the DNA to germline. As DNA, the CDR3 is TGTGCCTGTGACGATCTGGGGGATACTGGGGTCGATAAACTCATCTTT. It codes for CACDDLGDTGVDKLIF.